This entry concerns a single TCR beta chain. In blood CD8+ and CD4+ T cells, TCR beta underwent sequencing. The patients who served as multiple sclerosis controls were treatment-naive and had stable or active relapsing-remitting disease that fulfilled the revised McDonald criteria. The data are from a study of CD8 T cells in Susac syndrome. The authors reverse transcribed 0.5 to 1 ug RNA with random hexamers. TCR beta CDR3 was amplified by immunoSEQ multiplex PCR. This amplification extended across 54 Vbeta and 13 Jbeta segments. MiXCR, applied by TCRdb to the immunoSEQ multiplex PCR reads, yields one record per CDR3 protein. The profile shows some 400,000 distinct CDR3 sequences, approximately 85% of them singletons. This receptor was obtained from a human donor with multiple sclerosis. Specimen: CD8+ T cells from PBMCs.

The CDR3, as DNA: TGTGCCAGCAGCTTAGCCAGTTTCGTCAGCTCCTACAATGAGCAGTTCTTC. This sequence encodes CASSLASFVSSYNEQFF. The chain recombines TRBV7-6 with TRBJ2-1, with D hard to call. Trimming pared 0 bases from V and 0 bases from J, leaving 12 bases between. The CDR3 totals 17 residues. CDR1 is SGHVS, CDR2 FNYEAQ, per germline.